Each of the 8 T cell receptor beta chains below was sequenced from the same sample in a study of blood T cell repertoires in COVID-19. Produced via immunoSEQ multiplex PCR; TCRdb's table is partial and in-frame only. This table holds around 100,000 clones, around 87% found once. Sequences were obtained from peripheral blood. The receptors derive from a human donor in a cohort sampled during active COVID-19.

The chain links TRBV2 to TRBJ2-7; 13 bases map to TRBD2. The CDR3 is 14 amino acids. Germline V gene data show CDR1 as SNHLY and CDR2 as FYNNEI. V shed 6 bases, J shed 3 bases, and the junction held 2 bases outside the gene matches. The CDR3 nucleotides are TGTGCCAGCAGGTGGACTAGCGGGGGCTACGAGCAGTACTTC. Translating it yields CASRWTSGGYEQYF.

The CDR3 spells CASSYSTLDYEQYF. The CDR3 coding sequence is TGTGCCAGCAGTTACTCGACACTAGATTACGAGCAGTACTTC. The chain employs TRBV6-2 or TRBV6-3 and TRBJ2-7, with D maybe TRBD2 (5 bases). With 0 bases removed from V and 4 bases from J, the gap between germline ends came to 10 bases. This CDR3 comprises 14 residues. From germline, CDR1 is MNHEY and CDR2 SVGEGT.

The rearrangement uses TRBV4-3 and TRBJ2-1, with 13 bases fitting TRBD2. The CDR3 spans 17 residues. J gave up 2 bases and V 6 bases, and 7 bases lay outside the gene matches. Germline V CDR1 and CDR2: LGHNA, YSLEER. CDR3 protein: CASSVGTSGTPYNEQFF. The CDR3 DNA reads TGCGCCAGCAGTGTGGGGACTAGCGGGACTCCCTACAATGAGCAGTTCTTC.

This clone showed up just once. This rearrangement joins TRBV3-1 (or the pseudogene TRBV3-2) to TRBJ2-7; D unclear. The V end was cut by 0 bases, the J end by 2 bases, with 11 bases between. Germline V CDR1 and CDR2: LGHDT, YNNKEL (reference sequence). This CDR3 region has 15 residues. CDR3 coding DNA: TGTGCCAGCAGCCAAGACTTGGGCCCCCCCTACGAGCAGTACTTC. Its protein is CASSQDLGPPYEQYF.

The gene calls are TRBV5-1 and TRBJ2-5, with TRBD1 as a possible D gene (7 bases). V was pared by 4 bases and J by 5 bases, with 27 bases between. The length of the CDR3 is 18 residues. The V gene's germline CDR1 is SGHRS and CDR2 YFSETQ. CDR3: CASSPLPRQGLEEETQYF. The CDR3 DNA reads TGCGCCAGCAGCCCGCTACCAAGACAGGGACTTGAAGAGGAGACCCAGTACTTC. Based on the CDR3 plus reference TRBV5-1 and TRBJ2-5, the full variable domain is KAGVTQTPRYLIKTRGQQVTLSCSPISGHRSVSWYQQTPGQGLQFLFEYFSETQRNKGNFPGRFSGRQFSNSRSEMNVSTLELGDSALYLCASSPLPRQGLEEETQYFGPGTRLLVL.

The chain couples TRBV5-1 to TRBJ2-7; 12 bases line up with TRBD1. This CDR3 has 15 amino acids. CDR1 SGHRS and CDR2 YFSETQ come from the germline V gene. V was pared by 4 bases and J by 9 bases, with 11 bases of the junction left unmatched. CDR3 in amino acids: CASSLGTGGHSLQYF. The CDR3 nucleotides read TGCGCCAGCAGCCTCGGGACAGGGGGCCACTCACTGCAGTACTTC.

This chain connects TRBV6-2 or TRBV6-3 to TRBJ2-1; 13 nucleotides align to TRBD2. Germline V gene lookup returns CDR1 MNHEY and CDR2 SVGEGT. This CDR3 comprises 14 residues. Losses at the gene ends were 4 bases for V and 7 bases for J; bases not matched to a gene: 1. The CDR3 bases are TGTGCCAGCAGTTGGACTAGCGGGAGAAATGAGCAGTTCTTC. Translating it yields CASSWTSGRNEQFF.

V and J are TRBV20-1 and TRBJ2-3, with D possibly TRBD2 on 5 matching bases. V was pared by 3 bases and J by 1 base, with 14 bases between. This CDR3 region has 15 residues. Germline loops: CDR1 DFQATT, CDR2 SNEGSKA (reference sequence). In DNA, the CDR3 is TGCAGTGCTAGTTCGTTGGGAGAGCGCACAGATACGCAGTATTTT. Protein sequence: CSASSLGERTDTQYF.